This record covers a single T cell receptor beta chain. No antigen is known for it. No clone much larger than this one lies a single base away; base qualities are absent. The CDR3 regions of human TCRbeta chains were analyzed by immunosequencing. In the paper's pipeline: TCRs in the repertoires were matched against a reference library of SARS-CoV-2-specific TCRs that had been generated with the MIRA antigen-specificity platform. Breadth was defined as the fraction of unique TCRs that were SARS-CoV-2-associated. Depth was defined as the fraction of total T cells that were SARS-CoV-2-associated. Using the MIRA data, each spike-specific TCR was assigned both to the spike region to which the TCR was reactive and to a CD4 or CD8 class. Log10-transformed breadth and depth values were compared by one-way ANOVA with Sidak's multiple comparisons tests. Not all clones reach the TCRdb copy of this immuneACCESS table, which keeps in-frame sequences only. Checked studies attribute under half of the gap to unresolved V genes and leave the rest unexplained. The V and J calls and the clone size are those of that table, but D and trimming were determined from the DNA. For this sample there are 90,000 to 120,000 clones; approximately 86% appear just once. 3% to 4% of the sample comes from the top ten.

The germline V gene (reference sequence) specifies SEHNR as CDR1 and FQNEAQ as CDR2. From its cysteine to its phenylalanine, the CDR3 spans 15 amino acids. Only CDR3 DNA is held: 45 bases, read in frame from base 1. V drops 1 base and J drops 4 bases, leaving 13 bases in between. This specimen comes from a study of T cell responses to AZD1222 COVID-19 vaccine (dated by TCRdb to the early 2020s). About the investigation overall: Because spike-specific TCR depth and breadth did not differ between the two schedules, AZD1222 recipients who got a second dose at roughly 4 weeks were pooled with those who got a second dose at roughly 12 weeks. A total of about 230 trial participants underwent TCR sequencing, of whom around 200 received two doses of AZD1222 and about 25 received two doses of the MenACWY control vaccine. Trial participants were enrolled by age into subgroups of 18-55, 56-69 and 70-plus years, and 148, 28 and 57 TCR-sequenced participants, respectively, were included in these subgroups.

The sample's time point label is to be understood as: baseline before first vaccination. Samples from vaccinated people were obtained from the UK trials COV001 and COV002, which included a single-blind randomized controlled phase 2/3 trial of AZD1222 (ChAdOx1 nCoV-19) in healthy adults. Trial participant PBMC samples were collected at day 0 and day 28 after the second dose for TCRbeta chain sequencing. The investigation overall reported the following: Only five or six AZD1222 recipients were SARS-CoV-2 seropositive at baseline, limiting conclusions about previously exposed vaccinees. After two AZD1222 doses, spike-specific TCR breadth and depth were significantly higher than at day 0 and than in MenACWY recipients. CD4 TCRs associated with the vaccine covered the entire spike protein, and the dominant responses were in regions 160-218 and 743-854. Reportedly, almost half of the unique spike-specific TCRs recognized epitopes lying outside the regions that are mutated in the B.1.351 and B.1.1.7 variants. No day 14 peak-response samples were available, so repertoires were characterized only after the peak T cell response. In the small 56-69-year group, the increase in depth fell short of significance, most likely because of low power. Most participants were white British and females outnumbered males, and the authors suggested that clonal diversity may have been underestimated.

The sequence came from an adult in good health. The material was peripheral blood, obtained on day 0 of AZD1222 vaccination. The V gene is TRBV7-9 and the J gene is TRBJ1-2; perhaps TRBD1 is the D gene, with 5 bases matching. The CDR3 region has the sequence CASSLGLRQLYGYTF. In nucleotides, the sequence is TGTGCCAGCAGCTTAGGTTTGAGACAGCTCTATGGCTACACCTTC. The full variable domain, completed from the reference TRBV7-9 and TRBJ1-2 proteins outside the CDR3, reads DTGVSQNPRHKITKRGQNVTFRCDPISEHNRLYWYRQTLGQGPEFLTYFQNEAQLEKSRLLSDRFSAERPKGSFSTLEIQRTEQGDSAMYLCASSLGLRQLYGYTFGSGTRLTVV.